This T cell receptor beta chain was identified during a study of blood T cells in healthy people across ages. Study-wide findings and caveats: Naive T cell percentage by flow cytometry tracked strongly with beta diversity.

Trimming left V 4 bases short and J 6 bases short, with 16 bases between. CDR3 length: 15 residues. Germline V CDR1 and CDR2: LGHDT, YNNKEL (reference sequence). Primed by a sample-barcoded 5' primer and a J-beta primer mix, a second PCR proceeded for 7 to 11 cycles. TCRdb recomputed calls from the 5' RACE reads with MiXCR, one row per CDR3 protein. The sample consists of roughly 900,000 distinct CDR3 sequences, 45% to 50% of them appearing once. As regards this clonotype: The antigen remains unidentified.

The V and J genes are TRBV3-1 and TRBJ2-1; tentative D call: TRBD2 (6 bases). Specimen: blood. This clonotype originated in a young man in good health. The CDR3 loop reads CASSRTGGRINEQFF. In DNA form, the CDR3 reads TGTGCCAGCAGCCGAACTGGGGGGAGGATCAATGAGCAGTTCTTC.